These T cell receptor beta chains were read from a single sample in a study of radiotherapy plus CTLA-4 blockade in lung cancer. Generated by immunoSEQ multiplex PCR, the TCRdb table keeps only in-frame clones and is missing some. The sample consists of fewer than 100,000 clones, less than 90% of them appearing once. The sequencing here drew on peripheral blood, taken from a patient treated with radiotherapy plus ipilimumab. The receptors were sampled from a human donor with non-small cell lung cancer who had stable disease on radiotherapy plus ipilimumab. Each CDR3 is given with its conserved first and last residue. The D gene is left open where the match is weak.

V gene	D gene	CDR3 length	J gene	CDR3 protein	CDR3 DNA
TRBV28	TRBD2	16	TRBJ2-1	CASRGTSGGSYNEQFF	TGTGCCAGCAGGGGGACTAGCGGGGGCTCCTACAATGAGCAGTTCTTC
TRBV10-1	TRBD2	15	TRBJ2-1	CASSPGTSGYNEQFF	TGCGCCAGCAGCCCCGGGACTAGCGGTTACAATGAGCAGTTCTTC
TRBV27	TRBD1	20	TRBJ2-7	CASSSRWTGGKVAEHYEQYF	TGTGCCAGCAGTTCGAGATGGACAGGGGGTAAGGTAGCGGAACATTACGAGCAGTACTTC
TRBV5-1	.	14	TRBJ2-2	CASSSAGNTGELFF	TGCGCCAGCAGCTCGGCAGGGAACACCGGGGAGCTGTTTTTT
TRBV21-1	.	14	TRBJ1-1	CASGTASGGTEAFF	TGTGCCAGCGGGACAGCTTCGGGAGGGACTGAAGCTTTCTTT
TRBV7-2	TRBD2	17	TRBJ2-2	CASSLGSGGANTGELFF	TGTGCCAGCAGCTTGGGTAGCGGGGGGGCAAACACCGGGGAGCTGTTTTTT
TRBV9	.	16	TRBJ1-5	CASSEGGLKGDQPQHF	TGTGCCAGCAGCGAGGGGGGCCTGAAGGGCGATCAGCCCCAGCATTTT
TRBV4-1	.	14	TRBJ1-1	CASSQEVRGTEAFF	TGCGCCAGCAGCCAAGAGGTCCGGGGTACTGAAGCTTTCTTT
TRBV6-6	.	15	TRBJ1-4	CATKTGGAVNEKLFF	TGTGCCACCAAGACAGGTGGGGCAGTTAATGAAAAACTGTTTTTT
TRBV7-2	.	17	TRBJ2-1	CASSLVPLGGGGNEQFF	TGTGCCAGCAGCTTAGTACCTTTAGGAGGAGGGGGGAATGAGCAGTTCTTC